Listed below are T cell receptor beta chains from one sample, sequenced in a study of blood T cell repertoires in COVID-19. Sequencing was performed with immunoSEQ multiplex PCR; in TCRdb, only in-frame clones are kept and a portion is missing. The sample shows approximately 530,000 clones, 85% to 90% of them seen only once. The sample taken for sequencing was peripheral blood. These receptors came from a woman aged 45-60 years with COVID-19, enrolled during active disease. Both conserved end residues are part of each CDR3. Each record gives: CDR3 protein, CDR3 DNA, D gene, clone size, V gene, J gene. The D gene is left open where the match is weak. Part of the rows lack a size; the others show once, few, many or a class for expanded clones.

CDR3aa: CASSFTSAQETQYF
CDR3nt: TGTGCCAGCAGCTTCACTAGTGCCCAAGAGACCCAGTACTTC
d_gene: NA
abundance: NA
v_gene: TRBV7-2
j_gene: TRBJ2-5

CDR3aa: CASSLGQVDEKLFF
CDR3nt: TGTGCCAGCAGCTTGGGGCAGGTCGACGAAAAACTGTTTTTT
d_gene: NA
abundance: NA
v_gene: TRBV7-8
j_gene: TRBJ1-4

CDR3aa: CASSEAGKVDIQYF
CDR3nt: TGTGCCAGCAGTGAAGCCGGGAAGGTGGACATTCAGTACTTC
d_gene: NA
abundance: NA
v_gene: TRBV6-1
j_gene: TRBJ2-4

CDR3aa: CASSLPGGMNTEAFF
CDR3nt: TGTGCCAGCAGCTTACCGGGGGGAATGAACACTGAAGCTTTCTTT
d_gene: NA
abundance: NA
v_gene: TRBV5-6
j_gene: TRBJ1-1

CDR3aa: CAWSPGNTIYF
CDR3nt: TGTGCCTGGAGTCCGGGAAACACCATATATTTT
d_gene: NA
abundance: NA
v_gene: TRBV30
j_gene: TRBJ1-3

CDR3aa: CASSSTGDNEQFF
CDR3nt: TGTGCCAGCAGCTCCACAGGGGACAATGAGCAGTTCTTC
d_gene: TRBD1
abundance: NA
v_gene: TRBV5-6
j_gene: TRBJ2-1

CDR3aa: CAITTVAGGDRYEQYF
CDR3nt: TGTGCCATCACCACTGTAGCGGGGGGGGACCGTTACGAGCAGTACTTC
d_gene: TRBD2
abundance: NA
v_gene: TRBV10-3
j_gene: TRBJ2-7

CDR3aa: CASSLGQGAGGNIQYF
CDR3nt: TGTGCCAGCAGCTTGGGACAGGGGGCAGGAGGAAACATTCAGTACTTC
d_gene: TRBD1
abundance: NA
v_gene: TRBV5-4
j_gene: TRBJ2-4

CDR3aa: CASRTTATYEQYF
CDR3nt: TGTGCCAGCAGGACGACAGCCACCTACGAGCAGTACTTC
d_gene: NA
abundance: NA
v_gene: TRBV12-3/TRBV12-4
j_gene: TRBJ2-7

CDR3aa: CASTQGQERREAFF
CDR3nt: TGTGCCAGCACCCAGGGACAGGAGAGGCGTGAAGCTTTCTTT
d_gene: TRBD1
abundance: once
v_gene: TRBV6-5
j_gene: TRBJ1-1

CDR3aa: CASSSTGNYEQYF
CDR3nt: TGCGCCAGCAGCTCGACAGGGAACTACGAGCAGTACTTC
d_gene: TRBD1
abundance: NA
v_gene: TRBV5-1
j_gene: TRBJ2-7

CDR3aa: CASRLTSGGNEQFF
CDR3nt: TGTGCCAGCAGACTTACTAGCGGCGGTAATGAGCAGTTCTTC
d_gene: TRBD2
abundance: NA
v_gene: TRBV7-2
j_gene: TRBJ2-1

CDR3aa: CASSPGSNHNEQFF
CDR3nt: TGTGCCAGCAGCCCCGGGTCCAACCACAATGAGCAGTTCTTC
d_gene: NA
abundance: NA
v_gene: TRBV7-3
j_gene: TRBJ2-1

CDR3aa: CASSQPGTLNTEAFF
CDR3nt: TGCGCCAGCAGTCAACCTGGGACATTGAACACTGAAGCTTTCTTT
d_gene: NA
abundance: once
v_gene: TRBV23-1
j_gene: TRBJ1-1

CDR3aa: CASSVWPGTGANVLTF
CDR3nt: TGTGCCAGCAGTGTATGGCCAGGGACTGGGGCCAACGTCCTGACTTTC
d_gene: NA
abundance: NA
v_gene: TRBV6-1
j_gene: TRBJ2-6

CDR3aa: CASSLGQGGTNEKLFF
CDR3nt: TGCGCCAGCAGCCTGGGACAGGGGGGAACTAATGAAAAACTGTTTTTT
d_gene: TRBD1
abundance: NA
v_gene: TRBV5-1
j_gene: TRBJ1-4

CDR3aa: CASSEVRRGYTF
CDR3nt: TGTGCCAGCAGTGAAGTACGCCGGGGCTACACCTTC
d_gene: NA
abundance: NA
v_gene: TRBV2
j_gene: TRBJ1-2

CDR3aa: CASSSRRGGLGYTF
CDR3nt: TGTGCCAGCAGTTCCCGTCGGGGAGGTCTTGGCTACACCTTC
d_gene: NA
abundance: few
v_gene: TRBV27
j_gene: TRBJ1-2

CDR3aa: CASSLVSGTDTQYF
CDR3nt: TGTGCCAGCAGTTTAGTCTCTGGCACAGATACGCAGTATTTT
d_gene: NA
abundance: NA
v_gene: TRBV27
j_gene: TRBJ2-3

CDR3aa: CASSPARGVSDEQYF
CDR3nt: TGTGCCAGCTCACCGGCGCGGGGGGTGTCCGACGAGCAGTACTTC
d_gene: TRBD2
abundance: NA
v_gene: TRBV18
j_gene: TRBJ2-7

CDR3aa: CASSTHGVDEQYF
CDR3nt: TGTGCCAGCTCCACACACGGGGTTGACGAGCAGTACTTC
d_gene: NA
abundance: NA
v_gene: TRBV27
j_gene: TRBJ2-7

CDR3aa: CASSQGSGDTEAFF
CDR3nt: TGTGCCAGCAGCCAAGGGTCGGGGGACACTGAAGCTTTCTTT
d_gene: NA
abundance: NA
v_gene: TRBV3-1/TRBV3-2
j_gene: TRBJ1-1

CDR3aa: CASSEFGGYTF
CDR3nt: TGTGCCAGCAGTGAATTCGGTGGCTACACCTTC
d_gene: NA
abundance: NA
v_gene: TRBV6-1
j_gene: TRBJ1-2

CDR3aa: CASSASGGLSYNEQFF
CDR3nt: TGTGCCAGCAGCGCTAGCGGGGGGCTATCCTACAATGAGCAGTTCTTC
d_gene: TRBD2
abundance: NA
v_gene: TRBV9
j_gene: TRBJ2-1

CDR3aa: CASSLVGGANYEQYF
CDR3nt: TGTGCCAGCAGCTTAGTTGGCGGGGCGAACTACGAGCAGTACTTC
d_gene: NA
abundance: NA
v_gene: TRBV7-2
j_gene: TRBJ2-7

CDR3aa: CASSLGTSGNNEQFF
CDR3nt: TGTGCCAGCAGCCTAGGGACTAGCGGAAACAATGAGCAGTTCTTC
d_gene: TRBD2
abundance: NA
v_gene: TRBV5-4
j_gene: TRBJ2-1

CDR3aa: CASSPGHGNEKLFF
CDR3nt: TGTGCCAGCTCACCGGGACATGGTAATGAAAAACTGTTTTTT
d_gene: NA
abundance: NA
v_gene: TRBV18
j_gene: TRBJ1-4

CDR3aa: CASSTGGQGAIGGYTF
CDR3nt: TGTGCCAGCAGCACCGGAGGACAGGGGGCGATAGGTGGCTACACCTTC
d_gene: TRBD1
abundance: NA
v_gene: TRBV5-6
j_gene: TRBJ1-2

CDR3aa: CASSILGPRGEQFF
CDR3nt: TGTGCCAGTAGTATTCTGGGCCCCAGGGGTGAGCAGTTCTTC
d_gene: NA
abundance: NA
v_gene: TRBV19
j_gene: TRBJ2-1

CDR3aa: CATSRDISGTDTQYF
CDR3nt: TGTGCCACCAGCAGAGATATCAGCGGAACAGATACGCAGTATTTT
d_gene: NA
abundance: NA
v_gene: TRBV15
j_gene: TRBJ2-3

CDR3aa: CAWSRGGQGDTEAFF
CDR3nt: TGTGCCTGGAGTAGGGGGGGACAGGGGGACACTGAAGCTTTCTTT
d_gene: TRBD1
abundance: NA
v_gene: TRBV30
j_gene: TRBJ1-1

CDR3aa: CASAGQGTGELFF
CDR3nt: TGTGCCAGCGCGGGACAGGGAACCGGGGAGCTGTTTTTT
d_gene: TRBD1
abundance: once
v_gene: TRBV6-4
j_gene: TRBJ2-2

CDR3aa: CASSLSIAGAVVCRVATNEKLFF
CDR3nt: TGTGCCAGCAGTTTATCGATCGCAGGGGCCGTGGTTTGTAGGGTTGCAACTAATGAAAAACTGTTTTTT
d_gene: NA
abundance: NA
v_gene: TRBV27
j_gene: TRBJ1-4

CDR3aa: CASSFGEDTQYF
CDR3nt: TGTGCCAGCAGTTTCGGGGAAGATACGCAGTATTTT
d_gene: NA
abundance: NA
v_gene: TRBV12-3/TRBV12-4
j_gene: TRBJ2-3

CDR3aa: CASRRGPTGELFF
CDR3nt: TGTGCCAGCAGGCGGGGACCTACCGGGGAGCTGTTTTTT
d_gene: NA
abundance: NA
v_gene: TRBV2
j_gene: TRBJ2-2

CDR3aa: CASSLPRGADTQYF
CDR3nt: TGTGCCAGCAGCTTACCCCGGGGGGCCGATACGCAGTATTTT
d_gene: NA
abundance: NA
v_gene: TRBV7-9
j_gene: TRBJ2-3

CDR3aa: CASSEQGQETQYF
CDR3nt: TGTGCCAGCAGTGAACAGGGACAAGAGACCCAGTACTTC
d_gene: NA
abundance: few
v_gene: TRBV6-1
j_gene: TRBJ2-5

CDR3aa: CASSKGQVNGYTF
CDR3nt: TGTGCCAGCAGTAAGGGACAGGTGAATGGCTACACCTTC
d_gene: TRBD1
abundance: NA
v_gene: TRBV12-3/TRBV12-4
j_gene: TRBJ1-2

CDR3aa: CASSPREGTTEAFF
CDR3nt: TGTGCCAGCAGTCCCAGGGAGGGGACCACTGAAGCTTTCTTT
d_gene: NA
abundance: NA
v_gene: TRBV6-5
j_gene: TRBJ1-1

CDR3aa: CASRRDEDTEAFF
CDR3nt: TGTGCCAGCAGGAGGGATGAGGACACTGAAGCTTTCTTT
d_gene: NA
abundance: NA
v_gene: TRBV2
j_gene: TRBJ1-1

CDR3aa: CASSSREGQSTEAFF
CDR3nt: TGTGCCAGCAGCTCCAGGGAGGGTCAGAGCACTGAAGCTTTCTTT
d_gene: NA
abundance: NA
v_gene: TRBV28
j_gene: TRBJ1-1

CDR3aa: CASSKSLLYNEQFF
CDR3nt: TGTGCCAGCAGCAAATCCCTTCTCTACAATGAGCAGTTCTTC
d_gene: NA
abundance: NA
v_gene: TRBV21-1
j_gene: TRBJ2-1

CDR3aa: CASTFIGGRAFF
CDR3nt: TGTGCCAGCACATTTATCGGGGGGAGAGCTTTCTTT
d_gene: NA
abundance: NA
v_gene: TRBV3-1/TRBV3-2
j_gene: TRBJ1-1